The source of this T cell receptor (beta chain) is a study of blood T cell repertoires in COVID-19. Study information: PBMCs, B-cell-depleted T cells, or T cells provided the cDNA or gDNA that made up the material.

Trimming took 1 base from V and 4 from J; bases not matched to a gene: 5. CDR3 length: 15 residues. CDR1 and CDR2 (germline): SGHNT, YYREEE (reference sequence). Authors' processing steps: Amplified reference gene primers provided the basis for estimating nucleated cell counts. Some clones are missing from TCRdb's copy, which holds only in-frame ones; the method was immunoSEQ multiplex PCR. For V, J and clone size, that table is used; D and trimming come from the DNA. The sample records 200,000 to 300,000 clones, 75% to 90% being singletons. The sequenced sample consisted of peripheral blood. The gene calls are TRBV5-4 and TRBJ2-5, with 9 bases aligning to TRBD2. This clonotype originated in a man younger than 40 with active or convalescent COVID-19. The CDR3 loop is CASSLRAGGSETQYF. Here the CDR3 DNA reads TGTGCCAGCAGCTTGAGGGCGGGGGGGTCAGAGACCCAGTACTTC. Based on the CDR3 plus reference TRBV5-4 and TRBJ2-5, the full variable domain is ETGVTQSPTHLIKTRGQQVTLRCSSQSGHNTVSWYQQALGQGPQFIFQYYREEENGRGNFPPRFSGLQFPNYSSELNVNALELDDSALYLCASSLRAGGSETQYFGPGTRLLVL.